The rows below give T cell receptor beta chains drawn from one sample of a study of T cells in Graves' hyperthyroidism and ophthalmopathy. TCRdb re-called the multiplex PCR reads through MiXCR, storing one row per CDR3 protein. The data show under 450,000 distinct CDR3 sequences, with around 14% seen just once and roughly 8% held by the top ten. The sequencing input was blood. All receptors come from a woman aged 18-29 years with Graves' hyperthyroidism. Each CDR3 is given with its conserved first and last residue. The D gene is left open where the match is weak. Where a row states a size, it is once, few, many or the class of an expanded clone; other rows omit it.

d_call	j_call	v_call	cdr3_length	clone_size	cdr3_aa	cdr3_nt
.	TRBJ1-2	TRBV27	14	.	CASSLSGKAKGYTF	TGTGCCAGCAGTTTATCGGGGAAGGCGAAAGGCTACACCTTC
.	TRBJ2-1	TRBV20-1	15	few	CSAHRRGTQGNEQFF	TGCAGTGCCCATCGAAGAGGGACCCAGGGGAATGAGCAGTTCTTC
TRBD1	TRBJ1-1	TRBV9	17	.	CASSAGPGQGWSTEAFF	TGTGCCAGCAGCGCAGGACCGGGACAGGGATGGTCCACTGAAGCTTTCTTT
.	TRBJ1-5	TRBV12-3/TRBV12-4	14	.	CASSLMGESQPQHF	TGTGCCAGCAGTTTAATGGGGGAGAGTCAGCCCCAGCATTTT
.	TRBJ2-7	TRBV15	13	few	CATSRGGVYEQYF	TGTGCCACCTCCAGGGGAGGGGTCTACGAGCAGTACTTC
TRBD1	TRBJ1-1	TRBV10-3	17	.	CAIGGDRGRWVVTEAFF	TGTGCCATCGGGGGGGACAGGGGGCGCTGGGTCGTAACTGAAGCTTTCTTT
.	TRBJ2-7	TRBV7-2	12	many	CASSLFLYEQYF	TGTGCCAGCAGCCTCTTCTTATACGAGCAGTACTTC
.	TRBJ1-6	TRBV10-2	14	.	CASRGELRNSPLHF	TGCGCCAGCAGGGGGGAGCTAAGAAATTCACCCCTCCACTTT
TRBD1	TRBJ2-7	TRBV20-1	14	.	CSAIKTGLVDEQYF	TGCAGTGCTATTAAGACAGGGTTAGTCGACGAGCAGTACTTC
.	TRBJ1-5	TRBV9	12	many	CASSVGVGPQHF	TGTGCCAGCAGCGTAGGTGTGGGGCCCCAGCATTTT
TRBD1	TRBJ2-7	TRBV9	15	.	CASSVAGTGINEQYF	TGTGCCAGCAGCGTAGCAGGGACAGGGATAAACGAGCAGTACTTC
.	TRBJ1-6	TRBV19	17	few	CASSMGGVRTYNSPLHF	TGTGCCAGTAGTATGGGTGGCGTCCGGACTTATAATTCACCCCTCCACTTT
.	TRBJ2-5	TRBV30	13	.	CAWRTQGPGAQYF	TGTGCCTGGAGAACACAGGGGCCGGGGGCCCAGTACTTC
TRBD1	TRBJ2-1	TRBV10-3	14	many	CAISEGQGVIEQFF	TGTGCCATCAGTGAGGGGCAGGGGGTGATTGAGCAGTTCTTC
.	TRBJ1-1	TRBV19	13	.	CASSIQAYTEAFF	TGTGCCAGTAGTATCCAGGCCTACACTGAAGCTTTCTTT
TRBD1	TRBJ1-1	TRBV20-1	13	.	CSADGQGNTEAFF	TGCAGTGCTGACGGACAGGGGAACACTGAAGCTTTCTTT
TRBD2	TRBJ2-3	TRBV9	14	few	CASSGRGGTDTQYF	TGTGCCAGCAGCGGCCGGGGGGGCACAGATACGCAGTATTTT
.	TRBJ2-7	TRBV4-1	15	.	CASSQVRLRGNEQYF	TGCGCCAGCAGCCAAGTAAGGTTAAGGGGCAATGAGCAGTACTTC
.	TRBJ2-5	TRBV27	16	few	CASSLRASENQEAQYF	TGTGCCAGCAGTTTAAGGGCTAGCGAAAACCAAGAGGCCCAGTACTTC
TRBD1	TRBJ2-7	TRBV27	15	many	CASRARQGISYEQYF	TGTGCCAGCAGAGCCAGACAGGGAATCTCCTACGAGCAGTACTTC
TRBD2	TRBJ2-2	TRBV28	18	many	CASSRGGFAGGRPGELFF	TGTGCCAGCAGCCGAGGGGGCTTTGCGGGGGGGCGACCCGGGGAGCTGTTTTTT
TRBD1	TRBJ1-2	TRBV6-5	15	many	CASSYSRGRAYGYTF	TGTGCCAGCAGTTACTCCAGGGGGCGCGCCTATGGCTACACCTTC
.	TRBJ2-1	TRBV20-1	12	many	CSAEGGSFEQFF	TGCAGCGCCGAGGGGGGGAGCTTTGAGCAGTTCTTC
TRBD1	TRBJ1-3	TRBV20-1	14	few	CSARVRGTGNTIYF	TGCAGTGCTAGAGTCAGGGGGACTGGAAACACCATATATTTT
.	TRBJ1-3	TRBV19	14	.	CASSIAAAGNTIYF	TGTGCCAGTAGTATTGCGGCGGCTGGAAACACCATATATTTT
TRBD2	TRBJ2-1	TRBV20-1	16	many	CSASEFRLAGPNEQFF	TGCAGTGCTAGCGAATTTCGACTAGCGGGGCCCAATGAGCAGTTCTTC
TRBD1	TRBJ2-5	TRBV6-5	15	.	CASWGQGDNSETQYF	TGTGCCAGCTGGGGACAGGGAGATAATTCGGAGACCCAGTACTTC
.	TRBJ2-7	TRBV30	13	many	CAWSRGTAYEQYF	TGTGCCTGGAGTCGAGGAACTGCCTACGAGCAGTACTTC
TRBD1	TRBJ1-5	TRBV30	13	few	CAWSQGGDKPQHF	TGTGCCTGGAGTCAGGGGGGAGATAAGCCCCAGCATTTT
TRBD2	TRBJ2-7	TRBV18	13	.	CASETGTSDEQYF	TGTGCCAGCGAAACCGGGACTAGCGACGAGCAGTACTTC
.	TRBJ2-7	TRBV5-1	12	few	CARDPGLYEQYF	TGCGCCAGGGACCCGGGCCTTTACGAGCAGTACTTC
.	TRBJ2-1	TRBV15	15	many	CATSRVSRPYNEQFF	TGTGCCACCAGCAGGGTGTCTAGGCCCTACAATGAGCAGTTCTTC
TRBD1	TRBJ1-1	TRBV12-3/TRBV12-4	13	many	CASRGQGITEAFF	TGTGCCAGCAGGGGACAGGGGATCACTGAAGCTTTCTTT
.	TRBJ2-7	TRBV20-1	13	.	CSASPLAAYEQYF	TGCAGTGCTAGTCCTCTGGCGGCCTACGAGCAGTACTTC
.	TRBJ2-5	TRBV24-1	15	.	CAISDQGMGQETQYF	TGTGCCATCAGTGATCAAGGGATGGGGCAAGAGACCCAGTACTTC
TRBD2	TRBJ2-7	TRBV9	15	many	CASSTSGGALAEQYF	TGTGCCAGCAGCACTAGCGGGGGGGCTCTGGCCGAGCAGTACTTC
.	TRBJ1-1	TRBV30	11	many	CAWSAGSGAFF	TGTGCCTGGAGTGCCGGGAGCGGGGCTTTCTTT
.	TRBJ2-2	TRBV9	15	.	CASSVVSANTGELLF	TGTGCCAGCAGCGTAGTGTCCGCGAACACCGGGGAGCTGCTTTTT
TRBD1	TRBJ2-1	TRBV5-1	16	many	CASSLAPGQSYNEQFF	TGCGCCAGCAGCTTGGCCCCGGGACAGAGCTACAATGAGCAGTTCTTC
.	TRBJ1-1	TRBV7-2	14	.	CASSSWDRNTEAFF	TGTGCCAGCAGCTCATGGGACCGCAACACTGAAGCTTTCTTT
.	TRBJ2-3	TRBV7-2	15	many	CASSLSGGRGDTQYF	TGTGCCAGCAGCTTATCCGGGGGCCGCGGAGATACGCAGTATTTT
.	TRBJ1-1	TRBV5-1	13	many	CASSWDGDTEAFF	TGCGCCAGCAGCTGGGACGGAGACACTGAAGCTTTCTTT
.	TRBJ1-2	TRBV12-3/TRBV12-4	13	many	CASSLAPGVGYTF	TGTGCCAGCAGTTTAGCGCCGGGGGTTGGCTACACCTTC
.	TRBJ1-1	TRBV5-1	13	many	CASSLDEGGEAFF	TGCGCCAGCAGCTTGGATGAGGGAGGGGAAGCTTTCTTT
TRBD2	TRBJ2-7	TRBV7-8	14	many	CASSLAGVSYKQYF	TGTGCCAGCAGCCTAGCGGGGGTGTCCTACAAGCAGTACTTC
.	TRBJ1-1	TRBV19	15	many	CASSMPGFTDTEAFF	TGTGCCAGTAGTATGCCTGGATTCACGGACACTGAAGCTTTCTTT
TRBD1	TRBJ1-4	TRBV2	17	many	CASSPGTGNGDNEKLFF	TGTGCCAGCAGCCCCGGGACAGGGAACGGCGATAATGAAAAACTGTTTTTT
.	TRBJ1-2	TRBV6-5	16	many	CASSYSVQLPNYGYTF	TGTGCCAGCAGTTACTCCGTACAGCTTCCTAACTATGGCTACACCTTC